These 29 T cell receptor beta chains originate from one sample sequenced in a study of neurological immune-mediated disorders. Documented time point: technical triplicate 2. MiXCR, applied by TCRdb to the 5' RACE reads, yields one record per CDR3 protein. The sample yields roughly 61,000 distinct CDR3 sequences, approximately 25% seen once. The sequenced sample was PBMCs. Every receptor here comes from a man in his 60s with HTLV-1-associated myelopathy (HAM/TSP).

The V and J genes are TRBV2 and TRBJ1-4, with a weak D call TRBD1 (6 bases). CDR1 is SNHLY and CDR2 is FYNNEI in the germline V gene. The CDR3 runs to 13 residues. V was clipped by 5 bases and J by 8 bases, with 12 bases between them. The CDR3 reads CASSYRVQEKLFF. The CDR3 DNA follows: TGTGCCAGCAGTTACAGGGTACAGGAAAAACTGTTTTTT.

This clonotype was observed at least ten times. The gene calls are TRBV6-2 or TRBV6-3 and TRBJ2-7; tentative D call: TRBD1 (6 bases). The CDR3 has 15 residues. Germline loops: CDR1 MNHEY, CDR2 SVGEGT. V shed 7 bases and J shed 2 bases, with 18 bases lying between them. The CDR3 sequence is CASTRPGDPPYEQYF. The CDR3 nucleotides are TGTGCCAGCACCCGACCAGGGGACCCACCCTACGAGCAGTACTTC.

This clonotype was counted a single time. Given the absence of the conserved phenylalanine or tryptophan at the CDR3 end, a read error is likely. V gene TRBV7-2 combines with J gene TRBJ2-1; 10 bases fit TRBD2. Germline V gene data show CDR1 as SGHTA and CDR2 as FQGNSA. This CDR3 spans 16 amino acids. V dropped 2 bases and J dropped 8; count of bases not matched to a gene: 9. The CDR3 sequence: CASSLIGSGRSHEQFL. CDR3 in DNA: TGTGCCAGCAGCTTAATTGGTAGCGGGAGGTCCCATGAGCAGTTCCTT.

The table lists this clonotype with many counts. The chain combines TRBV5-1 with TRBJ2-3, with 14 bases aligning to TRBD2. V was pared by 4 bases and J by 6 bases, with 7 bases of the junction left unmatched. Per the germline V gene, CDR1 is SGHRS and CDR2 is YFSETQ. The length of the CDR3 is 16 residues. In DNA, the CDR3 is TGCGCCAGCAGCACGGGACTAGCGGGAGTGGACGATACGCAGTATTTT. Translating gives CASSTGLAGVDDTQYF. Full variable domain (remainder filled in from reference TRBV5-1 and TRBJ2-3): KAGVTQTPRYLIKTRGQQVTLSCSPISGHRSVSWYQQTPGQGLQFLFEYFSETQRNKGNFPGRFSGRQFSNSRSEMNVSTLELGDSALYLCASSTGLAGVDDTQYFGPGTRLTVL.

There are many counts of this clonotype. This sequence joins TRBV7-2 and TRBJ1-2; 7 bases map to TRBD1. J lost 5 bases, V lost 7 bases, and 4 bases had no gene match. The V gene's germline CDR1 is SGHTA and CDR2 FQGNSA. There are 12 residues in the CDR3. CDR3 sequence: CASTQGGYGYTF. As DNA, the CDR3 is TGTGCCAGCACCCAGGGGGGGTATGGCTACACCTTC.

In its sample, this clonotype was seen many times. This chain connects TRBV3-1 to TRBJ2-1; D might be TRBD1 (6 bases). This CDR3 region has 20 residues. CDR1 and CDR2 from the germline V gene are LGHDT and YNNKEL (reference sequence). Trimming removed 0 bases at V and 0 bases at J, with 21 bases between. CDR3 in amino acids: CASSQDRQGWWMSSYNEQFF. The CDR3 bases are TGTGCCAGCAGCCAAGATCGGCAGGGGTGGTGGATGAGCTCCTACAATGAGCAGTTCTTC.

About this clonotype: A single base separates this from a much larger clone, so it may be a read error. The genes are TRBV11-2 and TRBJ2-1, with D tentatively TRBD1 or TRBD2 (5 bases each). The CDR3 has 17 amino acids. The germline V gene encodes CDR1 SGHAT and CDR2 FQNNGV. V was trimmed by 1 base and J by 3 bases, leaving 16 bases between them. The CDR3 DNA sequence: TGTGCCAGCAGCTTAGGCCGAGGGACCGGGTTCTACAATGAGCAGTTCTTC. Translating it yields CASSLGRGTGFYNEQFF.

This clonotype was found many times. The J gene is TRBJ2-5, the V gene TRBV11-3; D gene unclear. The CDR3 spans 13 residues. Trimming pared 9 bases from V and 1 base from J, leaving 12 bases between. In germline, CDR1 is SGHNT, CDR2 YENEEA. The CDR3 DNA follows: TGTGCCAGTCTCAAGGCTGGCCAAGAGACCCAGTACTTC. Translating gives CASLKAGQETQYF.

This sequence joins TRBV12-3 or TRBV12-4 and TRBJ2-3; no clear D gene. V was shortened by 2 bases and J by 5 bases, with 8 bases between the two germline ends. The CDR3 totals 13 residues. The CDR3 coding sequence is TGTGCCAGCAGTTTAAGGCGTGGAGATACGCAGTATTTT. Protein: CASSLRRGDTQYF.

This clonotype was detected many times. This chain links TRBV29-1 with TRBJ2-4; D is unclear. Germline CDR1 and CDR2: SQVTM and ANQGSEA. Trimming removed 0 bases at V and 0 bases at J, with 6 bases between. CDR3 length: 14 amino acids. The CDR3 region is CSVEDRVAKNIQYF. Written as DNA, the CDR3 is TGCAGCGTTGAAGATAGAGTAGCCAAAAACATTCAGTACTTC.

There are many counts of this clonotype. V and J are TRBV6-6 and TRBJ2-2, with 7 positions matching TRBD1. V gave up 2 bases and J gave up 4 bases; unmatched junction bases: 1. CDR1 MNHNY and CDR2 SVGAGI come from the germline V gene (reference sequence). The CDR3 covers 14 residues. CDR3: CASSYRGLTGELFF. CDR3 nucleotide sequence: TGTGCCAGCAGTTACAGGGGGCTCACCGGGGAGCTGTTTTTT.

This clonotype has only a few counts. The J gene is TRBJ2-6, the V gene TRBV3-1; the match to TRBD1 covers 8 bases. CDR3 size: 13 residues. The germline gives CDR1 LGHDT, CDR2 YNNKEL (reference sequence). V shed 5 bases, J shed 10 bases, and the junction held 4 bases outside the gene matches. In nucleotides, the CDR3 is TGTGCCAGCAGCTGGGGACAGGTTAACGTCCTGACTTTC. This sequence encodes CASSWGQVNVLTF.

This chain uses TRBV27 with TRBJ2-3, with TRBD1 as a possible D gene (5 bases). Per germline, CDR1 MNHEY and CDR2 SMNVEV (reference sequence). V lost 2 bases, J lost 3 bases, and 12 bases lay in between. This CDR3 has 15 residues. Here the CDR3 reads CASSLVDSGTDTQYF. CDR3 DNA: TGTGCCAGCAGTTTAGTAGACAGTGGAACAGATACGCAGTATTTT.

This clonotype occurred many times. The CDR3 DNA follows: TGTGCCAGCAGTTTATGGGAGGGAGCCCTCCACTTT. This sequence encodes CASSLWEGALHF. The chain links TRBV28 to TRBJ1-6, with D unresolved. Trimming removed 0 bases from V and 14 bases from J, with 8 bases in between. Germline loops: CDR1 MDHEN, CDR2 SYDVKM. This CDR3 region has 12 residues.

The chain recombines TRBV5-1 with TRBJ2-3; 13 positions match TRBD2. V lost 0 bases to trimming and J lost 0 bases; unmatched junction nucleotides: 19. This CDR3 contains 23 residues. Germline lookup yields CDR1 SGHRS and CDR2 YFSETQ. CDR3 region: CASSLEGRPWTSGSYQSTDTQYF. The CDR3 region has the DNA TGCGCCAGCAGCTTGGAGGGCAGGCCATGGACTAGCGGGAGCTACCAAAGCACAGATACGCAGTATTTT.

This clonotype was seen at least ten times. This chain uses TRBV5-1 with TRBJ2-7; D not certain. Germline CDR1 and CDR2: SGHRS and YFSETQ. CDR3 length equals 14 residues. Trimming left V 4 bases short and J 3 bases short, with 14 bases between. CDR3: CASSPVIGVYEQYF. DNA for the CDR3: TGCGCCAGCAGCCCCGTTATCGGAGTCTACGAGCAGTACTTC.

This clonotype appeared many times. The V and J genes are TRBV29-1 and TRBJ2-7; 8 bases match TRBD1. Germline assignment: CDR1 SQVTM and CDR2 ANQGSEA. Germline trimming cut 0 bases from V and 4 bases from J; bases unmatched to any gene: 11. The CDR3 sequence is 16 residues long. The CDR3 here is CSVEDENQGARYEQYF. CDR3 coding DNA: TGCAGCGTTGAAGATGAGAATCAGGGGGCGAGGTACGAGCAGTACTTC.

V is TRBV5-1 and J is TRBJ2-1, with 7 bases identical to TRBD2. The CDR3 runs 16 residues. Germline V gene data show CDR1 as SGHRS and CDR2 as YFSETQ. Losses at the gene ends were 4 bases for V and 4 bases for J; bases not matched to a gene: 11. The CDR3 reads CASSLRAGTGYNEQFF. Written as DNA, the CDR3 is TGCGCCAGCAGCCTTCGAGCGGGAACCGGGTACAATGAGCAGTTCTTC. The full variable domain, with the rest looked up from reference TRBV5-1 and TRBJ2-1, is KAGVTQTPRYLIKTRGQQVTLSCSPISGHRSVSWYQQTPGQGLQFLFEYFSETQRNKGNFPGRFSGRQFSNSRSEMNVSTLELGDSALYLCASSLRAGTGYNEQFFGPGTRLTVL.

The chain has TRBV7-8 and TRBJ2-7, with a tentative D call TRBD1 (6 bases). Germline values: CDR1 SGHVS, CDR2 FQNEAQ. Trimming took off 7 bases at V and 2 bases at J, with 24 bases between the two ends. The CDR3 is 17 residues long. The CDR3 DNA is TGTGCCAGCATTCGGGGCACCAACAGGGTACTTCCCTACGAGCAGTACTTC. This sequence encodes CASIRGTNRVLPYEQYF.

The table lists this clonotype with many counts. The chain couples TRBV5-1 to TRBJ2-5; 8 nucleotides agree with TRBD1. The CDR3 runs 12 residues. Germline values: CDR1 SGHRS, CDR2 YFSETQ. The V and J ends lost 6 bases and 5 bases, in that order; junction bases with no gene match: 3. This CDR3 is CASMGQVETQYF. For the CDR3, the DNA is TGCGCCAGCATGGGACAGGTGGAGACCCAGTACTTC.

The chain has TRBV3-1 and TRBJ2-7; TRBD2 agrees at 8 bases. This CDR3 spans 15 amino acids. The junction had 5 bases not matched to a gene; V was cut back by 0 bases and J by 4 bases. The germline gives CDR1 LGHDT, CDR2 YNNKEL (reference sequence). The CDR3 DNA sequence: TGTGCCAGCAGCCAAGATCAGGCGGGAGGATACGAGCAGTACTTC. It codes for CASSQDQAGGYEQYF.

This clonotype was seen many times. The V and J genes are TRBV20-1 and TRBJ1-5; TRBD1 matches 7 bases. This CDR3 is built from 13 residues. V was pared by 6 bases and J by 4 bases, with 6 bases of the junction left unmatched. Germline values: CDR1 DFQATT, CDR2 SNEGSKA (reference sequence). The CDR3: CSARAGQNQPQHF. CDR3 bases: TGCAGTGCGAGGGCGGGACAGAATCAGCCCCAGCATTTT.

This clonotype was seen at least ten times. The V gene is TRBV28, the J gene TRBJ1-1; no firm D call. This CDR3 contains 15 residues. Germline-derived CDR1 and CDR2 are MDHEN and SYDVKM. Deletions cut 5 bases from V and 3 bases from J, with 16 bases between. The chain's CDR3 is CASSGIDASYTEAFF. CDR3 DNA: TGTGCCAGCAGTGGTATAGACGCTTCTTACACTGAAGCTTTCTTT.

Remarks on this clonotype: One junction end disagrees with the germline gene, perhaps due to a read error. The chain is built from TRBV20-1 and TRBJ2-6; D is uncertain. This CDR3 region has 17 residues. Germline V lookup: CDR1 DFQATT, CDR2 SNEGSKA (reference sequence). CDR3 bases: TGCAGTGCTAGAGATGGCAGTTCCCTAGTTGAGGCCAACGTCCTGGCTTTC. This sequence encodes CSARDGSSLVEANVLAF.

Many counts were recorded for this clonotype. This sequence joins TRBV6-6 and TRBJ2-1, with TRBD2 matching 7 bases. Germline V gene lookup returns CDR1 MNHNY and CDR2 SVGAGI (reference sequence). This CDR3 contains 15 residues. The J segment lost 5 bases and the V segment lost 6 bases, leaving 10 bases of the junction unmatched. In nucleotides, the CDR3 is TGTGCCAGCAGGCAAGGCGGGAGTGGTAACAATGAGCAGTTCTTC. It specifies CASRQGGSGNNEQFF.

This clonotype was observed many times. The chain carries TRBV5-1 and TRBJ2-1, with 7 bases identical to TRBD2. CDR1 and CDR2 from the germline V gene are SGHRS and YFSETQ. J lost 7 bases, V lost 4 bases, and 14 bases had no gene match. This CDR3 contains 16 residues. The DNA of the CDR3 is TGCGCCAGCAGCCTCTTTGGAGCGGGACCAGGGAATGAGCAGTTCTTC. Its protein is CASSLFGAGPGNEQFF. Variable domain in full (rest from reference TRBV5-1 and TRBJ2-1): KAGVTQTPRYLIKTRGQQVTLSCSPISGHRSVSWYQQTPGQGLQFLFEYFSETQRNKGNFPGRFSGRQFSNSRSEMNVSTLELGDSALYLCASSLFGAGPGNEQFFGPGTRLTVL.

This clonotype has at least ten counts. This sequence joins TRBV5-6 and TRBJ2-1, with 10 bases lining up with TRBD2. The CDR3 is 15 residues long. Germline V CDR1 and CDR2: SGHDT, YYEEEE. V gave up 1 base and J gave up 10 bases; unmatched junction bases: 8. CDR3 coding DNA: TGTGCCAGCAGCTTGCATGGACTAGCGGTTGAGGAGCAGTTCTTC. It yields the protein CASSLHGLAVEEQFF.

This clonotype was seen many times. The chain joins TRBV5-6 to TRBJ2-1, with D hard to call. The CDR3 totals 11 residues. Germline assignment: CDR1 SGHDT and CDR2 YYEEEE. Trimming took 2 bases from V and 9 from J, leaving 6 bases between them. The CDR3 DNA reads as TGTGCCAGCAGCTTAGCAATTGAGCAGTTCTTC. It encodes CASSLAIEQFF. The whole variable domain, filled in from reference TRBV5-6 and TRBJ2-1, reads DAGVTQSPTHLIKTRGQQVTLRCSPKSGHDTVSWYQQALGQGPQFIFQYYEEEERQRGNFPDRFSGHQFPNYSSELNVNALLLGDSALYLCASSLAIEQFFGPGTRLTVL.

This clonotype was counted ten times or more. The CDR3 sequence: CSARDHGAGFFNTEAFF. Here the CDR3 DNA reads TGCAGTGCTAGAGATCATGGGGCAGGATTTTTTAACACTGAAGCTTTCTTT. The J gene is TRBJ1-1, the V gene TRBV20-1, with D tentatively TRBD1 (5 bases). The germline V and J ends were trimmed by 0 bases and 2 bases, with 19 bases remaining between them. Germline CDR1 DFQATT, CDR2 SNEGSKA (reference sequence). The CDR3 length is 17 residues.